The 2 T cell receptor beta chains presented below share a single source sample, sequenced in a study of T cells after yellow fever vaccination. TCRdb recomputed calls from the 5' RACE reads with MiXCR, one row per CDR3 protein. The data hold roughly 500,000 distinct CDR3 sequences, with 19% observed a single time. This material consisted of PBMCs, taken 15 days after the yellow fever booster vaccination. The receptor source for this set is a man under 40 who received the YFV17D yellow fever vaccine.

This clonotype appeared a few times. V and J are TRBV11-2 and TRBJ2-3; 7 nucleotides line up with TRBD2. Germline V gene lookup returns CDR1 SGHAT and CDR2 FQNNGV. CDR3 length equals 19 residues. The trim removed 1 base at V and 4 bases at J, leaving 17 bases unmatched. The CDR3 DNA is TGTGCCAGCAGCTTAGTATCTTTAGGCGGGAGAGGGGCGCCAGATACGCAGTATTTT. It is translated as CASSLVSLGGRGAPDTQYF.

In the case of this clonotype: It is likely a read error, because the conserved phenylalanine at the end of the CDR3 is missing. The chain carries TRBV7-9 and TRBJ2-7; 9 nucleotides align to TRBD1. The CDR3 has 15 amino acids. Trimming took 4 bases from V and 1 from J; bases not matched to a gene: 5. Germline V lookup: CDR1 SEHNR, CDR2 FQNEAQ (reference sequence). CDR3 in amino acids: CASSYPGQGSYEQYS. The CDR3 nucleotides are TGTGCCAGCAGCTATCCGGGACAGGGATCCTACGAGCAGTACTCC.